The count of the clone carrying this T cell receptor (beta chain) is one. This entry comes from a study of blood T cell repertoires in COVID-19. Study-level background: Both acute and convalescent COVID-19 samples were obtained from the United States, Italy and Spain.

Participants spanned ages about 18 to 89 years and resided in 20 to 30 US areas. The CDR3 sequence is 14 residues long. Germline assignment: CDR1 MDHEN and CDR2 SYDVKM. Trimming left V 3 bases short and J 3 bases short, with 9 bases between. Repertoires were generated with immunoSEQ multiplex PCR, while TCRdb's copy carries only in-frame clones and drops some. The sample has approximately 300,000 clones; more than 85% are singletons. The chain is built from TRBV28 and TRBJ1-3; D not resolved. This TCR came from a woman aged 25 to 39 who had recovered from COVID-19. Sequences were obtained from PBMCs or T cells enriched from blood (not recorded which). The CDR3, as DNA: TGTGCCAGCAGTTTGTCTGGCTTTGGAAACACCATATATTTT. Residues: CASSLSGFGNTIYF. Combining the CDR3 with reference TRBV28 and TRBJ1-3 gives the whole variable domain DVKVTQSSRYLVKRTGEKVFLECVQDMDHENMFWYRQDPGLGLRLIYFSYDVKMKEKGDIPEGYSVSREKKERFSLILESASTNQTSMYLCASSLSGFGNTIYFGEGSWLTVV.